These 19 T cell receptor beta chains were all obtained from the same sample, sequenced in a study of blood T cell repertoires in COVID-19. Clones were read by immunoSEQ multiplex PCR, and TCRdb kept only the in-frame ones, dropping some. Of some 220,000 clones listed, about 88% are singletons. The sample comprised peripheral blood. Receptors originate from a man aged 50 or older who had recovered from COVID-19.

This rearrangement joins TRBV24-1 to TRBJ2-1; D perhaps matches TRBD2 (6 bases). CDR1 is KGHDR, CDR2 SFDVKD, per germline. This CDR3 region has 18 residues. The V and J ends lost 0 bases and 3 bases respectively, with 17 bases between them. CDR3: CATSDLQVGLGGYNEQFF. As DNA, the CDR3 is TGTGCCACCAGTGATTTGCAAGTAGGCCTCGGGGGCTACAATGAGCAGTTCTTC.

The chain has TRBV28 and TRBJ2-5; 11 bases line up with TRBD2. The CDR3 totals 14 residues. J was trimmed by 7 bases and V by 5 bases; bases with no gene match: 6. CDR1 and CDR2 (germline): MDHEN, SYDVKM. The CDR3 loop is CASSVLAGGGTQYF. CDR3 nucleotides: TGTGCCAGCAGTGTCCTAGCGGGAGGTGGGACCCAGTACTTC. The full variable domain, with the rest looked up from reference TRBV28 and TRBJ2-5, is DVKVTQSSRYLVKRTGEKVFLECVQDMDHENMFWYRQDPGLGLRLIYFSYDVKMKEKGDIPEGYSVSREKKERFSLILESASTNQTSMYLCASSVLAGGGTQYFGPGTRLLVL.

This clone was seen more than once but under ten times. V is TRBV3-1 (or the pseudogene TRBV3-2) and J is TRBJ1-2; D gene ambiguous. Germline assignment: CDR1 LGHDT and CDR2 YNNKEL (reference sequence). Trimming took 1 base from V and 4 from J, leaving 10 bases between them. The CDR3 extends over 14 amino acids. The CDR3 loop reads CASSQVRDGYGYTF. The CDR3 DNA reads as TGTGCCAGCAGCCAAGTACGGGATGGCTATGGCTACACCTTC.

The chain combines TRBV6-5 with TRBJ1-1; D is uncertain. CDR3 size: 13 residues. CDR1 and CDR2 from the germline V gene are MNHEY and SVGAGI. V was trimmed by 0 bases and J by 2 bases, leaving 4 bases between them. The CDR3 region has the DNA TGTGCCAGCAGTTACTCGACAAACACTGAAGCTTTCTTT. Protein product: CASSYSTNTEAFF.

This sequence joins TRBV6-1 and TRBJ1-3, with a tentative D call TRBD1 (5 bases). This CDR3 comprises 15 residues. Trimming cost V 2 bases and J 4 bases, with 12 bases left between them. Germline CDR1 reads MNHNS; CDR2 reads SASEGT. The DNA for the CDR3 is TGTGCCAGCAGTGAATGGCAGGGCTCCGGAAACACCATATATTTT. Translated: CASSEWQGSGNTIYF.

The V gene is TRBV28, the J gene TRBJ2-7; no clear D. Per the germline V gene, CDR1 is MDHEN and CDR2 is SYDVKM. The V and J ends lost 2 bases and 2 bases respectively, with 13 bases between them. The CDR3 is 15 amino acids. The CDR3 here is CASSLIGASTYEQYF. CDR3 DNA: TGTGCCAGCAGTTTAATAGGAGCCTCGACCTACGAGCAGTACTTC.

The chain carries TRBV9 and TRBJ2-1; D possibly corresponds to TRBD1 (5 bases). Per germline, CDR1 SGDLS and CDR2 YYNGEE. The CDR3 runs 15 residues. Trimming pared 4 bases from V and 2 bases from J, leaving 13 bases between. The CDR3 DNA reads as TGTGCCAGCAGCCGATCAGGGTCTACCTACAATGAGCAGTTCTTC. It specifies CASSRSGSTYNEQFF.

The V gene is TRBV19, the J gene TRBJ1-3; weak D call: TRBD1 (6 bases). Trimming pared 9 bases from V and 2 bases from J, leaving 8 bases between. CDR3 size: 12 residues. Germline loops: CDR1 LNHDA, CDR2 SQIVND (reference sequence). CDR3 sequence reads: CASRDTGNTIYF. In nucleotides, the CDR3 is TGTGCCAGCAGGGACACTGGAAACACCATATATTTT.

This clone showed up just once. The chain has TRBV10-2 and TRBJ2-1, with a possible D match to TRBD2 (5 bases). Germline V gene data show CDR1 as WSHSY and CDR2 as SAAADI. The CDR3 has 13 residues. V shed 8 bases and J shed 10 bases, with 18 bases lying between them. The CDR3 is CASVRNGEQEQFF. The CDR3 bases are TGCGCCAGCGTTAGGAACGGGGAACAAGAGCAGTTCTTC.

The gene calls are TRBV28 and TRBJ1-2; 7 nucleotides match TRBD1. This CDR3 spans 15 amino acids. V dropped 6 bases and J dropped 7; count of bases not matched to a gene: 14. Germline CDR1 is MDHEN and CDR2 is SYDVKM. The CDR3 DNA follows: TGTGCCAGCAGACCCTGGACAGGAGAGTCAGGTGGCTACACCTTC. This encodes CASRPWTGESGGYTF.

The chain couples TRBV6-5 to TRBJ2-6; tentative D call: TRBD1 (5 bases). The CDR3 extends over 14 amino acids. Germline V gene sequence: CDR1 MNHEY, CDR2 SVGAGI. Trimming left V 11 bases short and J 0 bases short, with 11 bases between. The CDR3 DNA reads TGTGCCGGCGACAGTGCCTCTGGGGCCAACGTCCTGACTTTC. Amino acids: CAGDSASGANVLTF.

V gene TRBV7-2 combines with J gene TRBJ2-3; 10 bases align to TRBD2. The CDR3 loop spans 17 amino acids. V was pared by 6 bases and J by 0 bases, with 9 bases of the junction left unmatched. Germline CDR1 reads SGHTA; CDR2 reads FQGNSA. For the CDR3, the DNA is TGTGCCAGCAGAAGTGTAGCGGGAGGAGCTAGCACAGATACGCAGTATTTT. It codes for CASRSVAGGASTDTQYF.

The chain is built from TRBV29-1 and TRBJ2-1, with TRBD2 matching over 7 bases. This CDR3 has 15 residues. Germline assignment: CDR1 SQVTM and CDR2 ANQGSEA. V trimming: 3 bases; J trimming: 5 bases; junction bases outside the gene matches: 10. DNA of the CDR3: TGCAGCGTTGACGTTCCTCGCGGGAGAAACAATGAGCAGTTCTTC. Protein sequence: CSVDVPRGRNNEQFF.

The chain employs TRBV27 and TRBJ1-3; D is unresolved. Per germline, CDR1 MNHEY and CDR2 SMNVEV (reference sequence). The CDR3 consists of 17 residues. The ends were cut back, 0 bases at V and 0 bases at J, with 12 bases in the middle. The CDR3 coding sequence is TGTGCCAGCAGTTTATCGGCGGGTTCCCTCTCTGGAAACACCATATATTTT. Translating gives CASSLSAGSLSGNTIYF.

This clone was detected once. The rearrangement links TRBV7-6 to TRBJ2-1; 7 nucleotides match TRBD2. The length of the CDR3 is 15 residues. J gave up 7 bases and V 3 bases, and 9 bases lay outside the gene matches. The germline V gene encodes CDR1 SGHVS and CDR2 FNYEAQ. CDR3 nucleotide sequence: TGTGCCAGCAGCTTGGGACTACGACCCGGGAATGAGCAGTTCTTC. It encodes CASSLGLRPGNEQFF.

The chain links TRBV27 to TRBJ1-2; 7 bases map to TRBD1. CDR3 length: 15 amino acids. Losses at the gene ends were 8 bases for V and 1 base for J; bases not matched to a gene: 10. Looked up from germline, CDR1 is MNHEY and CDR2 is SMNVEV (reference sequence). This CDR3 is CASWPGGKGNYGYTF. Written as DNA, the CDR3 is TGTGCCAGCTGGCCAGGGGGTAAGGGTAACTATGGCTACACCTTC.

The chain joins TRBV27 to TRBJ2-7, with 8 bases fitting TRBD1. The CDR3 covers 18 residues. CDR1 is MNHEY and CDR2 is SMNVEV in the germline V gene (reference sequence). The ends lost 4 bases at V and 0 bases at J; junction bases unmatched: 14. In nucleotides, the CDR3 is TGTGCCAGCAGTTCAGGACAGGGAAAGCCTCTTTCCTCCTACGAGCAGTACTTC. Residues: CASSSGQGKPLSSYEQYF.

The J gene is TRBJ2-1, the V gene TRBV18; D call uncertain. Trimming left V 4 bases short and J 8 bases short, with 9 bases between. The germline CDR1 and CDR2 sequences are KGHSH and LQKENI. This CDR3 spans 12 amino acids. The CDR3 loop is CASSLSQDEQFF. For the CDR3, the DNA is TGTGCCAGCTCACTGAGTCAAGATGAGCAGTTCTTC.

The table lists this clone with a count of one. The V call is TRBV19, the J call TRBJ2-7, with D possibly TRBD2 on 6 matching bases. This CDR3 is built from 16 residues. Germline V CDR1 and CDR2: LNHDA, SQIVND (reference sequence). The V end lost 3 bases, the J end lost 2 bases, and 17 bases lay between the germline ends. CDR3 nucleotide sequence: TGTGCCAGTAGTATGACCGGGAGAGCATCCCCCTACGAGCAGTACTTC. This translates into CASSMTGRASPYEQYF. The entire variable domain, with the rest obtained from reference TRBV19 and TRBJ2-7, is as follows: DGGITQSPKYLFRKEGQNVTLSCEQNLNHDAMYWYRQDPGQGLRLIYYSQIVNDFQKGDIAEGYSVSREKKESFPLTVTSAQKNPTAFYLCASSMTGRASPYEQYFGPGTRLTVT.